One and the same sample provided the 22 T cell receptor beta chains below, sequenced in a study of beta chain features in type 1 diabetes. Reverse transcription of all isolated RNA meant that expressed TCRB transcripts were sequenced. Generated by immunoSEQ multiplex PCR, the TCRdb table keeps only in-frame clones and is missing some. The profile shows some 900,000 clones, around a sixth of them singletons. Specimen: naive CD4+ T cells from blood. The receptors derive from a woman under 30 in good health.

The table lists this clone with a few counts. The chain carries TRBV6-5 and TRBJ1-1; 7 nucleotides align to TRBD1. V lost 0 bases and J lost 3; bases outside the gene matches: 4. The CDR3 extends over 15 amino acids. Germline V gene sequence: CDR1 MNHEY, CDR2 SVGAGI. The CDR3 DNA follows: TGTGCCAGCAGTTACTCTGACAGGGTGGACACTGAAGCTTTCTTT. Residues: CASSYSDRVDTEAFF.

The V gene is TRBV6-6, the J gene TRBJ1-5, with no clear D. In germline, CDR1 is MNHNY, CDR2 SVGAGI (reference sequence). The CDR3 consists of 14 residues. The germline V and J ends were trimmed by 6 bases and 3 bases, with 12 bases remaining between them. The CDR3 region is CASSLGRYNQPQHF. In DNA, the CDR3 is TGTGCCAGCAGCCTCGGGAGGTACAATCAGCCCCAGCATTTT.

This clone was detected a few times. The gene calls are TRBV5-4 and TRBJ1-1, with no clear D. V lost 0 bases to trimming and J lost 4 bases, with 10 bases between them. Germline-derived CDR1 and CDR2 are SGHNT and YYREEE (reference sequence). The CDR3 is 14 residues long. This CDR3 is CASSLEPEGTEAFF. The CDR3 DNA follows: TGTGCCAGCAGCTTGGAACCTGAGGGCACTGAAGCTTTCTTT.

This chain connects TRBV5-8 to TRBJ2-1; 13 nucleotides agree with TRBD2. This CDR3 contains 16 residues. The V segment lost 1 base and the J segment 6 bases; nucleotides outside the gene matches: 4. Germline V lookup: CDR1 SGHTS, CDR2 YDEGEE. The CDR3 nucleotides read TGTGCCAGCAGCTTGAGACTAGCGGGAGGTCTCAATGAGCAGTTCTTC. Protein sequence: CASSLRLAGGLNEQFF.

This clone was counted only a few times. This chain links TRBV19 with TRBJ2-5, with D unresolved. Trimming left V 8 bases short and J 1 base short, with 17 bases between. Germline V gives CDR1 LNHDA, CDR2 SQIVND (reference sequence). The CDR3 totals 15 residues. CDR3 bases: TGTGCCAGTCAGCACGTATGGGGAATCCAAGAGACCCAGTACTTC. Its translation: CASQHVWGIQETQYF.

The table lists this clone with a few counts. The rearrangement joins TRBV5-1 to TRBJ2-5; 7 nucleotides align to TRBD1. Germline V gene sequence: CDR1 SGHRS, CDR2 YFSETQ. J lost 0 bases, V lost 4 bases, and 12 bases had no gene match. This CDR3 is 17 amino acids long. The DNA for the CDR3 is TGCGCCAGCAGCAGGGGACGAAAGACAGGGTACCAAGAGACCCAGTACTTC. The encoded protein is CASSRGRKTGYQETQYF.

This clone was observed a few times. Other DNA sequences in the sample encode the same CDR3. This chain links TRBV7-2 with TRBJ2-1, with D unresolved. Looked up from germline, CDR1 is SGHTA and CDR2 is FQGNSA. Trimming stripped 1 base from V and 6 bases from J, with 4 bases between. The CDR3 runs to 12 residues. The CDR3 spells CASSLVGNEQFF. CDR3 DNA: TGTGCCAGCAGCTTAGTTGGCAATGAGCAGTTCTTC.

This sequence joins TRBV4-2 and TRBJ2-2; D call uncertain. The ends were cut back, 3 bases at V and 5 bases at J, with 4 bases in the middle. Germline V gene lookup returns CDR1 LGHNA and CDR2 YNFKEQ. This CDR3 has 12 residues. CDR3: CASSQPTGELFF. CDR3 nucleotides: TGTGCCAGCAGCCAGCCGACCGGGGAGCTGTTTTTT.

This clone was counted between two and nine times. The genes are TRBV27 and TRBJ2-1; tentatively, D is TRBD2 (5 bases). This CDR3 has 15 amino acids. Germline assignment: CDR1 MNHEY and CDR2 SMNVEV (reference sequence). V gave up 3 bases and J gave up 8 bases, with 17 bases separating them. CDR3 in DNA: TGTGCCAGCAGTTTGTTGCGGGCGGGTTATCATGAGCAGTTCTTC. Its protein product is CASSLLRAGYHEQFF.

Only a few counts were recorded for this clone. V usage is TRBV18 and J usage is TRBJ2-5; tentative D call: TRBD2 (5 bases). The CDR3 sequence is 14 residues long. Trimming cost V 0 bases and J 4 bases, with 9 bases left between them. From germline, CDR1 is KGHSH and CDR2 LQKENI. CDR3 coding DNA: TGTGCCAGCTCACCACCGGCTACTAGAGAGACCCAGTACTTC. Residues: CASSPPATRETQYF.

This clone came up a few times. This chain connects TRBV12-5 to TRBJ2-2, with D hard to call. This CDR3 contains 11 residues. Germline V gene data show CDR1 as LGHNT and CDR2 as FRNRAP. Trimming removed 7 bases from V and 6 bases from J, with 6 bases in between. CDR3: CASASSGELFF. The CDR3 DNA reads as TGTGCTAGTGCCTCGTCCGGGGAGCTGTTTTTT.

Only a few counts were recorded for this clone. The rearrangement joins TRBV9 to TRBJ2-4; D is possibly TRBD1 (6 bases). The CDR3 is 16 amino acids. With 4 bases removed from V and 5 bases from J, the gap between germline ends came to 19 bases. The germline V gene encodes CDR1 SGDLS and CDR2 YYNGEE. The CDR3 spells CASSRGNRAGENIQYF. The CDR3 nucleotides are TGTGCCAGCAGCAGGGGGAACAGGGCCGGTGAAAACATTCAGTACTTC.

In this sample, this clone turned up a few times. The V gene is TRBV6-5, the J gene TRBJ1-2; no reliable D call. The germline V gene encodes CDR1 MNHEY and CDR2 SVGAGI. V was shortened by 3 bases and J by 0 bases, with 11 bases between the two germline ends. The length of the CDR3 is 15 residues. CDR3 nucleotide sequence: TGTGCCAGCAGTTATTCTTACAAAGCTAACTATGGCTACACCTTC. It is translated as CASSYSYKANYGYTF.

This clone was found a few times. V usage is TRBV6-6 and J usage is TRBJ1-1; D remains ambiguous. The CDR3 extends over 13 amino acids. V lost 2 bases to trimming and J lost 7 bases, with 11 bases between them. Germline lookup yields CDR1 MNHNY and CDR2 SVGAGI (reference sequence). The CDR3 DNA reads TGTGCCAGCAGTTACCTAACGGATGGTGAAGCTTTCTTT. It encodes CASSYLTDGEAFF.

This clone has a single count. The V gene is TRBV6-5, the J gene TRBJ2-3; 12 positions match TRBD2. The V gene end was trimmed by 11 bases and the J gene end by 4 bases; junction bases not matched to a gene: 4. The CDR3 runs 13 residues. Per germline, CDR1 MNHEY and CDR2 SVGAGI. As DNA, the CDR3 is TGTGCCCCTAGCGGGAGGGACTCAGATACGCAGTATTTT. It encodes CAPSGRDSDTQYF.

The chain employs TRBV7-2 and TRBJ2-2; D call uncertain. Between the trimmed V and J ends, which lost 5 bases and 9 bases, there was a span of 16 bases. The CDR3 sequence is 14 residues long. CDR1 SGHTA and CDR2 FQGNSA come from the germline V gene. The CDR3 reads CASSPLGSFRELFF. In DNA, the CDR3 is TGTGCCAGCAGCCCCCTGGGAAGTTTCAGGGAGCTGTTTTTT.

This clone was counted between two and nine times. The CDR3 region is CASSQEKFSGANVLTF. CDR3 sequence (DNA): TGCGCCAGCAGCCAAGAAAAGTTCTCTGGGGCCAACGTCCTGACTTTC. This chain links TRBV4-1 with TRBJ2-6; D is unclear. Trimming shortened V by 0 bases and J by 0 bases, and 6 bases separated the two germline ends. The CDR3 covers 16 residues. From germline, CDR1 is MGHRA and CDR2 YSYEKL.

Only a few counts were recorded for this clone. CDR3 amino acids: CASSQPLAPPYQETQYF. The CDR3 nucleotides read TGTGCCAGCAGCCAACCGCTTGCCCCCCCGTACCAAGAGACCCAGTACTTC. This chain joins TRBV28 and TRBJ2-5, with unresolved D. Trimming pared 6 bases from V and 0 bases from J, leaving 20 bases between. This CDR3 is built from 17 residues. Germline assignment: CDR1 MDHEN and CDR2 SYDVKM. The full variable domain, rest sourced from reference TRBV28 and TRBJ2-5, is DVKVTQSSRYLVKRTGEKVFLECVQDMDHENMFWYRQDPGLGLRLIYFSYDVKMKEKGDIPEGYSVSREKKERFSLILESASTNQTSMYLCASSQPLAPPYQETQYFGPGTRLLVL.

This clone came up a few times. Other DNA sequences in the same sample also yield this CDR3. CDR3 nucleotide sequence: TGTGCCAGCAGTCTCACCTACGAGCAGTACTTC. Its protein is CASSLTYEQYF. This chain uses TRBV28 with TRBJ2-7; D gene ambiguous. This CDR3 comprises 11 residues. The ends were cut back, 5 bases at V and 2 bases at J, with 4 bases in the middle. Per germline, CDR1 MDHEN and CDR2 SYDVKM.

V usage is TRBV19 and J usage is TRBJ1-5, with D possibly being TRBD1 (5 bases). Germline V lookup: CDR1 LNHDA, CDR2 SQIVND (reference sequence). The germline V and J ends were trimmed by 5 bases and 1 base, with 12 bases remaining between them. The CDR3 has 15 residues. CDR3 sequence: CASSVRVTSNQPQHF. CDR3 bases: TGTGCCAGTAGTGTCAGGGTTACAAGCAATCAGCCCCAGCATTTT. The entire variable domain, with the rest obtained from reference TRBV19 and TRBJ1-5, is as follows: DGGITQSPKYLFRKEGQNVTLSCEQNLNHDAMYWYRQDPGQGLRLIYYSQIVNDFQKGDIAEGYSVSREKKESFPLTVTSAQKNPTAFYLCASSVRVTSNQPQHFGDGTRLSIL.

The chain couples TRBV7-9 to TRBJ2-3, with 8 positions matching TRBD1. CDR1 and CDR2 from the germline V gene are SEHNR and FQNEAQ (reference sequence). The CDR3 length is 14 residues. Germline trimming cut 7 bases from V and 5 bases from J; bases unmatched to any gene: 8. This CDR3 reads CASNIGQGVDTQYF. CDR3 bases: TGTGCCAGCAACATTGGACAGGGTGTAGATACGCAGTATTTT. The whole variable domain, remainder taken from reference TRBV7-9 and TRBJ2-3, is DTGVSQNPRHKITKRGQNVTFRCDPISEHNRLYWYRQTLGQGPEFLTYFQNEAQLEKSRLLSDRFSAERPKGSFSTLEIQRTEQGDSAMYLCASNIGQGVDTQYFGPGTRLTVL.

This chain uses TRBV5-1 with TRBJ2-7; 7 nucleotides agree with TRBD2. Germline trimming cut 1 base from V and 2 bases from J; bases unmatched to any gene: 6. The CDR3 totals 15 residues. Germline CDR1 SGHRS, CDR2 YFSETQ. The CDR3 DNA sequence: TGCGCCAGCAGCTTGCTGGCGGGGGTACCCTACGAGCAGTACTTC. It specifies CASSLLAGVPYEQYF.